A selection of T cell receptor beta chains follows, all from one sample in a study of T cells in narcolepsy. Here immunoSEQ multiplex PCR was the method, and the copy in TCRdb shows in-frame clones only, minus some. This table has about 36,000 clones, roughly four fifths appearing once. Sequencing was performed on memory (CD45RA-) CD4+ T cells from blood. The receptors stem from a human donor in good health. CDR3s include the opening cysteine and the closing phenylalanine or tryptophan. A D gene is named only where the DNA matches it firmly. Rows may omit the clone size; those that give it use once, few, many or a size class.

j_gene	abundance	d_gene	v_gene	CDR3aa	CDR3nt
TRBJ2-7	-	-	TRBV4-1	CASSQAEGQGYEQYF	TGCGCCAGCAGCCAAGCAGAGGGGCAGGGTTACGAGCAGTACTTC
TRBJ2-7	-	-	TRBV27	CASMDRNHF	TGTGCCAGTATGGACAGAAACCACTTC
TRBJ1-6	-	-	TRBV9	CASSVATANSPLHF	TGTGCCAGCAGCGTAGCGACAGCTAATTCACCCCTCCACTTT
TRBJ1-5	-	TRBD1	TRBV6-1	CASRLTGAGQPQHF	TGTGCCAGCAGACTTACAGGGGCCGGGCAGCCCCAGCATTTT
TRBJ1-1	-	-	TRBV6-1	CASSSYLNTEAFF	TGTGCCAGCAGTTCCTATTTGAACACTGAAGCTTTCTTT
TRBJ2-5	-	-	TRBV6-5	CASSPRGTQETQYF	TGTGCCAGCAGCCCTAGGGGGACCCAAGAGACCCAGTACTTC
TRBJ2-5	-	-	TRBV5-4	CASSRWLDLGKTQYF	TGTGCCAGCAGCCGATGGTTGGATCTAGGGAAGACCCAGTACTTC
TRBJ1-1	-	TRBD1	TRBV2	CASSSGQGNTEAFF	TGTGCCAGCAGTTCGGGACAGGGGAACACTGAAGCTTTCTTT
TRBJ2-7	-	TRBD1	TRBV6-1	CASTEGQGGAYEQYF	TGTGCCAGCACCGAGGGACAGGGAGGTGCCTACGAGCAGTACTTC
TRBJ1-5	-	-	TRBV6-5	CASQGDSNQPQHF	TGTGCCAGCCAAGGTGATAGCAATCAGCCCCAGCATTTT
TRBJ1-2	-	-	TRBV7-9	CASSFNRAGYTF	TGTGCCAGCAGCTTCAACAGGGCTGGCTACACCTTC
TRBJ2-7	-	TRBD1	TRBV7-7	CASNLGDGQAYEQYF	TGTGCTAGCAACTTAGGAGACGGACAGGCCTACGAGCAGTACTTC
TRBJ2-5	-	-	TRBV7-9	CASSNAETQYF	TGTGCCAGCAGCAACGCCGAGACCCAGTACTTC
TRBJ1-3	once	-	TRBV30	CAWSPGAGTPRNTIYF	TGTGCCTGGAGTCCCGGGGCCGGGACCCCTCGGAACACCATATATTTT
TRBJ1-1	-	-	TRBV7-9	CASRWVDTEAFF	TGTGCCAGCAGATGGGTTGACACTGAAGCTTTCTTT
TRBJ1-2	-	-	TRBV19	CASSTRAPHLNYGYTF	TGTGCCAGTAGTACAAGGGCTCCCCACCTTAACTATGGCTACACCTTC
TRBJ2-3	-	-	TRBV11-2	CASSLDLGRDTQYF	TGTGCCAGCAGCTTAGACTTGGGCAGAGATACGCAGTATTTT
TRBJ1-2	-	TRBD1	TRBV5-1	CASSPTGDGYTF	TGCGCCAGCAGCCCCACAGGGGATGGCTACACCTTC
TRBJ1-6	-	-	TRBV6-6	CASSSPNSPLHF	TGTGCCAGCAGTAGCCCCAATTCACCCCTCCACTTT
TRBJ1-1	-	-	TRBV6-1	CASSRTNTEAFF	TGTGCCAGCAGTAGGACTAACACTGAAGCTTTCTTT
TRBJ1-2	once	-	TRBV5-1	CASSQDGVNYGYTF	TGCGCCAGCAGCCAGGACGGAGTTAACTATGGCTACACCTTC
TRBJ1-5	-	-	TRBV10-2	CASSDSDSNQPQHF	TGCGCCAGCAGTGACAGCGATAGCAATCAGCCCCAGCATTTT
TRBJ2-3	-	TRBD1	TRBV6-5	CASRDRQGARDTQYF	TGTGCCAGCAGAGACAGACAGGGGGCTCGAGATACGCAGTATTTT
TRBJ1-5	-	-	TRBV30	CAWSLGNQPQHF	TGTGCCTGGAGTTTGGGGAATCAGCCCCAGCATTTT
TRBJ1-6	-	-	TRBV27	CASRILQGVNSPLHF	TGTGCCAGCAGGATTTTACAGGGAGTGAATTCACCCCTCCACTTT
TRBJ1-5	-	-	TRBV10-3	CAISELGIGQPQHF	TGTGCCATCAGTGAGTTGGGGATAGGTCAGCCCCAGCATTTT
TRBJ2-2	-	-	TRBV7-2	CASSLRRDTGELFF	TGTGCCAGCAGCTTAAGGCGAGACACCGGGGAGCTGTTTTTT
TRBJ2-7	-	TRBD1	TRBV18	CASSLTGTGGTYEQYF	TGTGCCAGCTCGCTTACCGGGACAGGGGGGACCTACGAGCAGTACTTC
TRBJ1-5	-	-	TRBV5-8	CASSLAVASDSNQPQHF	TGTGCCAGCAGCTTGGCAGTAGCGTCGGATAGCAATCAGCCCCAGCATTTT
TRBJ2-3	-	TRBD2	TRBV19	CASSRYSGNTDTQYF	TGTGCCAGTAGCCGCTATAGCGGGAACACAGATACGCAGTATTTT
TRBJ1-5	-	-	TRBV12-5	CASGFTQPQHF	TGTGCTAGTGGTTTCACCCAGCCCCAGCATTTT
TRBJ1-1	once	-	TRBV11-3	CASSLRRGAEAFF	TGTGCCAGCAGCTTGAGGAGGGGGGCTGAAGCTTTCTTT
TRBJ2-7	-	-	TRBV4-1	CASSREPRVYEQYF	TGCGCCAGCAGCCGAGAGCCCAGGGTATACGAGCAGTACTTC